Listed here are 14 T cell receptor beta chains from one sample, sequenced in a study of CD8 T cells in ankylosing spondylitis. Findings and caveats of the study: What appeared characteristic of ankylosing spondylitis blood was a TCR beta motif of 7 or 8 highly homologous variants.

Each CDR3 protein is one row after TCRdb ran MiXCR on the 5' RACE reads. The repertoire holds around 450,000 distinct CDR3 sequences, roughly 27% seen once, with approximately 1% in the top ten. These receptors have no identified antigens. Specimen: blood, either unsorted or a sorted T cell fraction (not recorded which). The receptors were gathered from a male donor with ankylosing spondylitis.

DNA of the CDR3: TGCGCCAGCAGTGAGTCTGGCCGGGAGCCAACAGATACGCAGTATTTT. Residues: CASSESGREPTDTQYF. The chain links TRBV10-1 to TRBJ2-3, with a weak D call TRBD2 (6 bases). V dropped 0 bases and J dropped 3 bases, with 13 bases sitting between them. Germline lookup yields CDR1 WNHNN and CDR2 SYGVQD (reference sequence). The CDR3 is 16 amino acids.

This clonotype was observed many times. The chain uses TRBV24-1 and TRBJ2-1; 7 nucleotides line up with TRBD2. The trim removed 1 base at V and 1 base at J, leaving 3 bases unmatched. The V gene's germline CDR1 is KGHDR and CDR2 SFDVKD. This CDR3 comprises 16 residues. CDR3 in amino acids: CATSDFVGGSYNEQFF. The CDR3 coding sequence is TGTGCCACCAGTGATTTCGTGGGAGGGTCCTACAATGAGCAGTTCTTC.

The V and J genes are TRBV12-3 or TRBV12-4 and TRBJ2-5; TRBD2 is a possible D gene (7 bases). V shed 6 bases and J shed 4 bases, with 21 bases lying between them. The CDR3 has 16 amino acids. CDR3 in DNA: TGTGCCAGCAGCCATGGATGGGGGGGGGCGGGAGAGACCCAGTACTTC. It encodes CASSHGWGGAGETQYF.

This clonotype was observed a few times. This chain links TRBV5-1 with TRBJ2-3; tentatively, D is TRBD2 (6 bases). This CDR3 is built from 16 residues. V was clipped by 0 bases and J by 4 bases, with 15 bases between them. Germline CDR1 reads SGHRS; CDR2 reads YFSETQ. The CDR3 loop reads CASSLVTEGWPDTQYF. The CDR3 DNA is TGCGCCAGCAGCTTGGTAACGGAGGGGTGGCCAGATACGCAGTATTTT.

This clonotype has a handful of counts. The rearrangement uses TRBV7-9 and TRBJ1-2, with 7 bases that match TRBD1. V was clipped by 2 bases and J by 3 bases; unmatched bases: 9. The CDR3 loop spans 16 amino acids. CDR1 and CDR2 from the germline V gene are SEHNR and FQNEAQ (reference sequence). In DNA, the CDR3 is TGTGCCAGCAGCTTATTTGTGACAGGGCGGCACTATGGCTACACCTTC. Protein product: CASSLFVTGRHYGYTF. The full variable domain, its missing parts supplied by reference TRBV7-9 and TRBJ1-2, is DTGVSQNPRHKITKRGQNVTFRCDPISEHNRLYWYRQTLGQGPEFLTYFQNEAQLEKSRLLSDRFSAERPKGSFSTLEIQRTEQGDSAMYLCASSLFVTGRHYGYTFGSGTRLTVV.

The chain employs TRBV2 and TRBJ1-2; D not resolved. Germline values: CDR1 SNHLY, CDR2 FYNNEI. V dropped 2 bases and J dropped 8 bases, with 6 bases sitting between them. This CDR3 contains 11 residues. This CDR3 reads CASSEPGGYTF. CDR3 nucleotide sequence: TGTGCCAGCAGTGAACCAGGAGGCTACACCTTC. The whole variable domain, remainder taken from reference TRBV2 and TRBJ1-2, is EPEVTQTPSHQVTQMGQEVILRCVPISNHLYFYWYRQILGQKVEFLVSFYNNEISEKSEIFDDQFSVERPDGSNFTLKIRSTKLEDSAMYFCASSEPGGYTFGSGTRLTVV.

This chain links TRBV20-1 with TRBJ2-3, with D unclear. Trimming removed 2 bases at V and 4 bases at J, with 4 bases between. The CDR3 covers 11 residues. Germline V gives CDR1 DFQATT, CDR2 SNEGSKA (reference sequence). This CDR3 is CSARQADTQYF. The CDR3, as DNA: TGCAGTGCTAGACAGGCAGATACGCAGTATTTT.

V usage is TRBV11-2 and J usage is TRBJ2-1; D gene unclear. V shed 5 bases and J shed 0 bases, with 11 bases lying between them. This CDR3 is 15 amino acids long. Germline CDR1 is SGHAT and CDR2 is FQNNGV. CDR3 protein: CASSHRTSSYNEQFF. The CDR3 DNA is TGTGCCAGCAGCCACCGGACCAGCTCCTACAATGAGCAGTTCTTC.

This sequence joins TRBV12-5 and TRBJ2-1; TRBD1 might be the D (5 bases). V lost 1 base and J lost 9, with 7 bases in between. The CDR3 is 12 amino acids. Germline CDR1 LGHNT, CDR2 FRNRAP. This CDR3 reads CASGLDRSEQFF. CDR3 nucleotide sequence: TGTGCTAGTGGTTTGGACAGGAGTGAGCAGTTCTTC.

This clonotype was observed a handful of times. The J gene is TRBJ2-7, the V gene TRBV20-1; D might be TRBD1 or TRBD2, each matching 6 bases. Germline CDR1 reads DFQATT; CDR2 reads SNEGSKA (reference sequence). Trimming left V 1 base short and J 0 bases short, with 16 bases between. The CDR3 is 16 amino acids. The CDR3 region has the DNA TGCAGTGCTAGAGTGGAGGGGGGAAAAATCTCCTACGAGCAGTACTTC. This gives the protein CSARVEGGKISYEQYF.

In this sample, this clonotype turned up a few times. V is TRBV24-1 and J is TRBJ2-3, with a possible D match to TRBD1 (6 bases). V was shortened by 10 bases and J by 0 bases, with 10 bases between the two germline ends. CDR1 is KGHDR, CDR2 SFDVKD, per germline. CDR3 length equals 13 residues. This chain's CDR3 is CATTGPSTDTQYF. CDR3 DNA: TGTGCCACGACAGGCCCTAGCACAGATACGCAGTATTTT.

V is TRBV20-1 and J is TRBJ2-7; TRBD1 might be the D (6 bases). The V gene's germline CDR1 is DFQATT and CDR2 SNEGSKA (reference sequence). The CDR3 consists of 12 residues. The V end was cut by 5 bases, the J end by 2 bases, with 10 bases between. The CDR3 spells CSAPGQTYEQYF. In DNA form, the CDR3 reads TGCAGTGCTCCAGGACAGACCTACGAGCAGTACTTC.

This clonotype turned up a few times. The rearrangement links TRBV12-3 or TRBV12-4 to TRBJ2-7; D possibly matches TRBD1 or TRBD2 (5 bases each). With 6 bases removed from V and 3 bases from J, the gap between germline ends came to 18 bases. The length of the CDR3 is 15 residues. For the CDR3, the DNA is TGTGCCAGCAGCCACGGGGACGGAAGTCTCTACGAGCAGTACTTC. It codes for CASSHGDGSLYEQYF.

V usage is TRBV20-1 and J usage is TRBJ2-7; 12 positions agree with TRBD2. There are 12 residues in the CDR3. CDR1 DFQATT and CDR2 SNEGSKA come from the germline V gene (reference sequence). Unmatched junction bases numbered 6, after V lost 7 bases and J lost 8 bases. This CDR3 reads CSGTTSGSQQYF. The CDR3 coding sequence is TGCAGTGGGACGACTAGCGGGAGTCAGCAGTACTTC.